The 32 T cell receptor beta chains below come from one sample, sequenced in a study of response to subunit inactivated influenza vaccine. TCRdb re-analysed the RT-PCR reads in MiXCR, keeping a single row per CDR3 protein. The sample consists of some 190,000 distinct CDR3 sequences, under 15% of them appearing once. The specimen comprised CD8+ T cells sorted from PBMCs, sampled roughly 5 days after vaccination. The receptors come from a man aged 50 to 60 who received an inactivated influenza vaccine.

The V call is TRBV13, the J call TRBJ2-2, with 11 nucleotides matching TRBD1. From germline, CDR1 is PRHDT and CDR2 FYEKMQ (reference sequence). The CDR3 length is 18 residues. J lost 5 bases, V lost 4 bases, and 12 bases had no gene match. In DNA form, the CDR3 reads TGTGCCAGCAGCTCGGACCGGACAGGGGGCATTCTTACCGGGGAGCTGTTTTTT. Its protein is CASSSDRTGGILTGELFF.

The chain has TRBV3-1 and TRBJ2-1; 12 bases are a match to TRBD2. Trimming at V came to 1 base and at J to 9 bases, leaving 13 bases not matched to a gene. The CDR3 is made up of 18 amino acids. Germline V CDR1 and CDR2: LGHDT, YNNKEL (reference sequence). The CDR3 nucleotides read TGTGCCAGCAGCCAAGGGACTAGCGGGATGAGCGATCAAGTTGAGCAGTTCTTC. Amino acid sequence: CASSQGTSGMSDQVEQFF.

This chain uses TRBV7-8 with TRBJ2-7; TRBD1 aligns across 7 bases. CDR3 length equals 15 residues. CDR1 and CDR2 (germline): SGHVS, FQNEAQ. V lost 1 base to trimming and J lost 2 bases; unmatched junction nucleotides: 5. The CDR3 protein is CASSLGGQRPYEQYF. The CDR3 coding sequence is TGTGCCAGCAGCTTAGGGGGACAGCGTCCCTACGAGCAGTACTTC.

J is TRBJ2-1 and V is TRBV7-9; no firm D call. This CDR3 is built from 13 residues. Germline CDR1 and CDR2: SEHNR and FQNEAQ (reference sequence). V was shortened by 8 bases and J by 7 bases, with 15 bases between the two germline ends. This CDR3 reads CASWAGPKNEQFF. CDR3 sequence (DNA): TGTGCCAGCTGGGCAGGCCCTAAGAATGAGCAGTTCTTC.

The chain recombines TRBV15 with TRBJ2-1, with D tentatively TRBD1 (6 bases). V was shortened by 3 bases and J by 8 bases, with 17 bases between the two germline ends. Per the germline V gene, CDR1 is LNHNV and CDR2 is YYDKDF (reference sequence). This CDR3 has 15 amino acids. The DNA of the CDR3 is TGTGCCACCAGCAGGAATAACAGGGAAGCCGATGAGCAGTTCTTC. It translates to CATSRNNREADEQFF.

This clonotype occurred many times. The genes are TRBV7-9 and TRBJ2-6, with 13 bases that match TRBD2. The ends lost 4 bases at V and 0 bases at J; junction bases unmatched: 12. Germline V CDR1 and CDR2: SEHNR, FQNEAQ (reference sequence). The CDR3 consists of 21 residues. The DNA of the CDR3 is TGTGCCAGCAGCTCGGGACTAGCGGGGTCCTCCCGAGTCTCTGGGGCCAACGTCCTGACTTTC. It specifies CASSSGLAGSSRVSGANVLTF.

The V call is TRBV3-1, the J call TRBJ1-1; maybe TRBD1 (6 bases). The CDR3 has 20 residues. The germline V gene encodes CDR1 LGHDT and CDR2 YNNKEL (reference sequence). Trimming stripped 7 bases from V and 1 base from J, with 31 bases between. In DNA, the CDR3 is TGTGCCAGCACCAAGCAGGTCCAGGGGTATAATGCTGCGGGGAACACTGAAGCTTTCTTT. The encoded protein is CASTKQVQGYNAAGNTEAFF.

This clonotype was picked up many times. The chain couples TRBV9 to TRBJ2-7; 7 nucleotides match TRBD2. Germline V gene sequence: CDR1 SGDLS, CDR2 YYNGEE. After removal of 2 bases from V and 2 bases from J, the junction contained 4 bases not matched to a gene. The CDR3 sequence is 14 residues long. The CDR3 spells CASSVGAGTYEQYF. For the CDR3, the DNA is TGTGCCAGCAGCGTCGGAGCGGGAACCTACGAGCAGTACTTC.

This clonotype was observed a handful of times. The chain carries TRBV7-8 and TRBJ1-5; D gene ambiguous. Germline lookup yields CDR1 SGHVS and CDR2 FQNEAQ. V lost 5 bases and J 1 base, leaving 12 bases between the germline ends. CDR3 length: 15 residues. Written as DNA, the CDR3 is TGTGCCAGCAGCGGACGTCGGATGAGCAATCAGCCCCAGCATTTT. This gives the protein CASSGRRMSNQPQHF.

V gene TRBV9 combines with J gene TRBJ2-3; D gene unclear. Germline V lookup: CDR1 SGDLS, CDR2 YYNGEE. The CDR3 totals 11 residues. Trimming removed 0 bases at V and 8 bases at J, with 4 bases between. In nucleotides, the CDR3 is TGTGCCAGCAGCGTAGATGGTACGCAGTATTTT. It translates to CASSVDGTQYF.

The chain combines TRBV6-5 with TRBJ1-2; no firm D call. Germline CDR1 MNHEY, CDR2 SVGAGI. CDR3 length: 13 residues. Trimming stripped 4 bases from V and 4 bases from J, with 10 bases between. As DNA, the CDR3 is TGTGCCAGCAGTTGGCACACATCCTATGGCTACACCTTC. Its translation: CASSWHTSYGYTF.

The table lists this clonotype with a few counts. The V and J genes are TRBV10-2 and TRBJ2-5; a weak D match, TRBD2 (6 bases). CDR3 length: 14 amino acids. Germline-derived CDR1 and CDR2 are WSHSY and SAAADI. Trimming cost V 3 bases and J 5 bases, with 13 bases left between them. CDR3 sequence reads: CASSDWRAGETQYF. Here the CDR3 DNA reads TGCGCCAGCAGTGATTGGAGGGCTGGTGAGACCCAGTACTTC.

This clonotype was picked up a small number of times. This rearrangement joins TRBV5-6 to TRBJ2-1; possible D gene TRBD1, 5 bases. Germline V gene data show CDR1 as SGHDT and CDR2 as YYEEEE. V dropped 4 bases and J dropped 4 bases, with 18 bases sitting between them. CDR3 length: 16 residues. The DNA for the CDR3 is TGTGCCAGCAGCCGCTTCGAGTTCTACAGGTACAATGAGCAGTTCTTC. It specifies CASSRFEFYRYNEQFF.

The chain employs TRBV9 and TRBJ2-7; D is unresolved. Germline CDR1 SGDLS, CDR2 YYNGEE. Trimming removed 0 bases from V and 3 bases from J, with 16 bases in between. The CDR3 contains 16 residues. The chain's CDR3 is CASSVGGSTNGYEQYF. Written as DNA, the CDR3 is TGTGCCAGCAGCGTAGGTGGGTCCACGAACGGCTACGAGCAGTACTTC. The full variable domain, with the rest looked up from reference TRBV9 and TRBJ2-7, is DSGVTQTPKHLITATGQRVTLRCSPRSGDLSVYWYQQSLDQGLQFLIQYYNGEERAKGNILERFSAQQFPDLHSELNLSSLELGDSALYFCASSVGGSTNGYEQYFGPGTRLTVT.

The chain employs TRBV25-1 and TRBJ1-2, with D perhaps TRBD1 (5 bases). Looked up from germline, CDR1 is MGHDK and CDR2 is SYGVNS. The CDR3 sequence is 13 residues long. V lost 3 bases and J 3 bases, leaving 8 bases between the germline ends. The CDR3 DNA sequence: TGTGCCAGCAGTGAGACAGAATACTATGGCTACACCTTC. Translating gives CASSETEYYGYTF.

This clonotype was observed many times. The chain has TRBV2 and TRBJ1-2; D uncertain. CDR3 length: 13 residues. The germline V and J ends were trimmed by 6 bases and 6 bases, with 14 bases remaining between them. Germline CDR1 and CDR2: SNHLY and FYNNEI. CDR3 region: CASRVTGSDGYTF. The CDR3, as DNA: TGTGCCAGCAGGGTAACCGGGAGCGATGGCTACACCTTC. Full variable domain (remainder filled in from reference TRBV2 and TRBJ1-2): EPEVTQTPSHQVTQMGQEVILRCVPISNHLYFYWYRQILGQKVEFLVSFYNNEISEKSEIFDDQFSVERPDGSNFTLKIRSTKLEDSAMYFCASRVTGSDGYTFGSGTRLTVV.

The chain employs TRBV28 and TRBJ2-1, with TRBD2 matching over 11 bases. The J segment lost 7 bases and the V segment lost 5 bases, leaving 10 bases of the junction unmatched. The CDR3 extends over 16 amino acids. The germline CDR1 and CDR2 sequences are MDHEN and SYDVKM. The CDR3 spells CASSPLSGRAKNEQFF. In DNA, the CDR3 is TGTGCCAGCAGTCCCCTTAGCGGGAGGGCCAAAAATGAGCAGTTCTTC.

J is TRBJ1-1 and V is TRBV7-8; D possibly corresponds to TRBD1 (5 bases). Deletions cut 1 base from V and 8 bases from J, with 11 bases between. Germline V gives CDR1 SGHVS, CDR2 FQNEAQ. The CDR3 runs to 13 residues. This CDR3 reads CASSLVYRGEAFF. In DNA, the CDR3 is TGTGCCAGCAGCTTAGTGTATAGGGGCGAAGCTTTCTTT.

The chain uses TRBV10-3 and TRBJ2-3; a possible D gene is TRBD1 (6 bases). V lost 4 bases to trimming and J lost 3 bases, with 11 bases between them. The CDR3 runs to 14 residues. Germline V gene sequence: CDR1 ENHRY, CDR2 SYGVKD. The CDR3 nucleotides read TGTGCCATCAGTGCCCACAGGGAGACAGATACGCAGTATTTT. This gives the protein CAISAHRETDTQYF.

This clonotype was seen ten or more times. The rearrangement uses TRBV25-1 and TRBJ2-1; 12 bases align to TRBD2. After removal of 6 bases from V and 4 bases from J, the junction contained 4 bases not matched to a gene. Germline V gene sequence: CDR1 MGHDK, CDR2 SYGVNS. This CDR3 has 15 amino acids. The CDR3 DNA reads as TGTGCCAGCAGCGGACTAGCGGGGATATACAATGAGCAGTTCTTC. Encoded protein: CASSGLAGIYNEQFF.

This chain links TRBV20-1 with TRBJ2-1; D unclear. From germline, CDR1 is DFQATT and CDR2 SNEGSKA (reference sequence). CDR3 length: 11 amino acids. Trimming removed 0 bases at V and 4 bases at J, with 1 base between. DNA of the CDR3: TGCAGTGCTAGAGAATACAATGAGCAGTTCTTC. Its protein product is CSAREYNEQFF.

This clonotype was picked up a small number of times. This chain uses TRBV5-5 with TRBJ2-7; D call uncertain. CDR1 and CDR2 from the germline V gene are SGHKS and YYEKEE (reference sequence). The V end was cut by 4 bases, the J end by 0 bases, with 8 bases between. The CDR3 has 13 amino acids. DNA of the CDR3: TGTGCCAGCAGCCCTCCCCTCTCCTACGAGCAGTACTTC. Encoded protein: CASSPPLSYEQYF.

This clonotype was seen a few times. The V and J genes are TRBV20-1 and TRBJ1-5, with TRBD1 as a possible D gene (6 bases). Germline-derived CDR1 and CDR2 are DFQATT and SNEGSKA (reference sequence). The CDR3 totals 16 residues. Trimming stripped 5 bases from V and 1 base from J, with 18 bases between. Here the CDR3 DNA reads TGCAGTGCTCCGCCTCCGGACAGTTTGAGCAATCAGCCCCAGCATTTT. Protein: CSAPPPDSLSNQPQHF.

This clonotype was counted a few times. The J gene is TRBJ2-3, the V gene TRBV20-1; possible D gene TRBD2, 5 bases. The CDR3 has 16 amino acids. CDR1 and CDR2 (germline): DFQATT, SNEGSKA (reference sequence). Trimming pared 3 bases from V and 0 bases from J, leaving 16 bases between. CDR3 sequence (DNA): TGCAGTGCTAGGAGGGCTTCTCGCGGGAGCACAGATACGCAGTATTTT. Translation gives CSARRASRGSTDTQYF.

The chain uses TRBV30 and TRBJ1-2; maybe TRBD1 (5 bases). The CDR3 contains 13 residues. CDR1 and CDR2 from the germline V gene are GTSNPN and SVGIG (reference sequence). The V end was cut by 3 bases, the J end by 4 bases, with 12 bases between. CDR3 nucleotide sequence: TGTGCCTGGAGGACAGTAGGAGTCTATGGCTACACCTTC. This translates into CAWRTVGVYGYTF.

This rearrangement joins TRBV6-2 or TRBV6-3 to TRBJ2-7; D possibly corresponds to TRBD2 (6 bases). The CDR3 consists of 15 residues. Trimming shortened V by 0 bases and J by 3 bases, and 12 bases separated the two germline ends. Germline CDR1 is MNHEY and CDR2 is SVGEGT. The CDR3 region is CASSYSRGIDYEQYF. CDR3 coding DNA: TGTGCCAGCAGTTACTCCCGGGGGATAGACTACGAGCAGTACTTC.

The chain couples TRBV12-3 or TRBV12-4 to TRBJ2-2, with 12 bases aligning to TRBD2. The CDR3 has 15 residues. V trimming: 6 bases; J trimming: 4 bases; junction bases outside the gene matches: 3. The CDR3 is CASSPSGGATGELFF. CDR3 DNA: TGTGCCAGCAGCCCTAGCGGGGGGGCCACCGGGGAGCTGTTTTTT.

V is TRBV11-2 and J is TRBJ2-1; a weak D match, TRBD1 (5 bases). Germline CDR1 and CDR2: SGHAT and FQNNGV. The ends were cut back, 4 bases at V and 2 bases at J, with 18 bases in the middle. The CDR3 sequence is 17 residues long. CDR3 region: CASSSGIPLPPYNEQFF. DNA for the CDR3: TGTGCCAGCAGCTCAGGGATACCTCTACCCCCCTACAATGAGCAGTTCTTC.

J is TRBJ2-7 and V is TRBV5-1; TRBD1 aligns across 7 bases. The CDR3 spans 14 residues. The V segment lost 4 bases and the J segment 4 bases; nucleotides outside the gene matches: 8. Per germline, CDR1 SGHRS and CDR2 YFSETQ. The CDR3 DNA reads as TGCGCCAGCAGCGAGGGGACAGCTACTTACGAGCAGTACTTC. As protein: CASSEGTATYEQYF.

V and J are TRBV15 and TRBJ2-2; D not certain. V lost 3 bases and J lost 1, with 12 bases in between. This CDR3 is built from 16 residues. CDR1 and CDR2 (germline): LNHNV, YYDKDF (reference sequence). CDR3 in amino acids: CATSSPLGKNTGELFF. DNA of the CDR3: TGTGCCACCAGCAGTCCCCTGGGGAAGAACACCGGGGAGCTGTTTTTT.

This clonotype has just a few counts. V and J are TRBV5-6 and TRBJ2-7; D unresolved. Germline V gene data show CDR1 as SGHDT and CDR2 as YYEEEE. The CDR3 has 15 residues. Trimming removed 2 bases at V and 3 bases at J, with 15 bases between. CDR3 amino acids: CASSLSGMWSYEQYF. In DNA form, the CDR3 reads TGTGCCAGCAGCTTATCTGGGATGTGGAGCTACGAGCAGTACTTC.

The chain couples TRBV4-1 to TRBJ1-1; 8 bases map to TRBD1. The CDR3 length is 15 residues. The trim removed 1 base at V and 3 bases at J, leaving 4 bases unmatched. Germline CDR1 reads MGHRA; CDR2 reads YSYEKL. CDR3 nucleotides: TGCGCCAGCAGCCAAGGACAGGGGACCTACACTGAAGCTTTCTTT. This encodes CASSQGQGTYTEAFF.